The T cell receptor beta chain under discussion was sequenced for a study of identical twins. Study-level points and caveats: Possibly, invariant MAIT and iNKT cells partly confounded zero-insertion analyses.

The trim removed 2 bases at V and 3 bases at J, leaving 6 bases unmatched. The CDR3 has 16 amino acids. The germline V gene has CDR1 LGHNA and CDR2 YNFKEQ. A template switching step contributed a universal primer site, while unique molecular identifiers were present in the cDNA. TCRdb analysed the 5' RACE reads with MiXCR anew, one entry per CDR3 protein. This sample yields 150,000 or so distinct CDR3 sequences, of which roughly 3.5% are seen a single time; about 7.8% belongs to the top ten. The sample holds many counts of this clonotype. The antigen is unknown. This chain joins TRBV4-2 and TRBJ2-4, with 8 positions matching TRBD1. Sequencing was done on a sample of memory T cells sorted from blood. The clonotype comes from a man aged 18 to 29 in good health. CDR3 loop: CASSQNLQGGKNIQYF. Written as DNA, the CDR3 is TGTGCCAGCAGCCAAAACTTACAGGGGGGCAAAAACATTCAGTACTTC.